A single sample gave rise to the 25 T cell receptor beta chains below, sequenced in a study of long-term antiretroviral therapy in people with HIV (dated by TCRdb to the early 2020s). Sequencing of the TRB variable region was done with the immunoSEQ hsTCRB v3.0 assay at survey level resolution. Here the immuneACCESS table is served through TCRdb, limited to in-frame sequences with V and J called. Missing clones are a known gap in these copies; in checked studies unresolved V genes cover under half, and the rest lacks a known reason. The sample data list some 16,000 clones, and under 85% of these were observed just once. 15% of the sample is taken by the ten largest. The specimen comprised unsorted PBMCs, sampled around 2.1 years before starting antiretroviral therapy. All receptors derive from a man aged 25-45 years with HIV.

The rearrangement links TRBV30 to TRBJ2-1; either TRBD1 or TRBD2 may fit D (5 bases each). V lost 1 base and J 12 bases, leaving 22 bases between the germline ends. This CDR3 region has 15 residues. Germline V gene lookup returns CDR1 GTSNPN and CDR2 SVGIG (reference sequence). In DNA form, the CDR3 reads TGTGCCTGGAGTGCTCAGGGCGGGCCCACCGGTGGGCAGTTCTTC. Translated, it gives CAWSAQGGPTGGQFF.

This clone was seen more than once but under ten times. This sequence joins TRBV11-2 and TRBJ1-2, with D hard to call. Germline V gene lookup returns CDR1 SGHAT and CDR2 FQNNGV. V lost 5 bases and J 5 bases, leaving 15 bases between the germline ends. The CDR3 runs to 14 residues. CDR3 loop: CASSAQKEWYGYTF. In DNA form, the CDR3 reads TGTGCCAGCAGCGCACAGAAGGAATGGTATGGCTACACCTTC.

The genes are TRBV14 and TRBJ1-1, with a possible D match to TRBD1 (5 bases). V shed 4 bases and J shed 1 base, with 19 bases lying between them. This CDR3 region has 17 residues. Germline CDR1 reads SGHDN; CDR2 reads FVKESK. For the CDR3, the DNA is TGTGCCAGCAGCCTCAGGCGGTCCGGGACCGAGAACACTGAAGCTTTCTTT. This gives the protein CASSLRRSGTENTEAFF.

The V and J genes are TRBV7-9 and TRBJ2-3; D gene unclear. V dropped 0 bases and J dropped 3 bases, with 4 bases sitting between them. The CDR3 is 13 amino acids. The germline V gene encodes CDR1 SEHNR and CDR2 FQNEAQ (reference sequence). The CDR3 region has the DNA TGTGCCAGCAGCTTAGCGAATACAGATACGCAGTATTTT. Its protein product is CASSLANTDTQYF. The full variable domain, in which reference TRBV7-9 and TRBJ2-3 provide the parts outside the CDR3, is DTGVSQNPRHKITKRGQNVTFRCDPISEHNRLYWYRQTLGQGPEFLTYFQNEAQLEKSRLLSDRFSAERPKGSFSTLEIQRTEQGDSAMYLCASSLANTDTQYFGPGTRLTVL.

This clone occurred once. This chain uses TRBV5-4 with TRBJ1-2, with TRBD1 as a possible D gene (5 bases). This CDR3 has 13 residues. Germline CDR1 SGHNT, CDR2 YYREEE (reference sequence). V shed 4 bases and J shed 1 base, with 8 bases lying between them. Here the CDR3 reads CASSQGVNYGYTF. The CDR3 coding sequence is TGTGCCAGCAGCCAGGGAGTTAACTATGGCTACACCTTC.

The chain links TRBV7-9 to TRBJ2-7, with 7 nucleotides matching TRBD1. The V segment lost 5 bases and the J segment 3 bases; nucleotides outside the gene matches: 10. CDR1 is SEHNR and CDR2 is FQNEAQ in the germline V gene (reference sequence). There are 15 residues in the CDR3. The CDR3 nucleotides read TGTGCCAGCAGCGGGCAGGGGGTGGGCATCTACGAGCAGTACTTC. Translated: CASSGQGVGIYEQYF.

Worth noting for this clone: Other DNA sequences in this sample translate to the same CDR3. V and J are TRBV6-4 and TRBJ2-3, with D perhaps TRBD2 (5 bases). Germline V gene lookup returns CDR1 MRHNA and CDR2 SNTAGT. V lost 0 bases to trimming and J lost 0 bases, with 7 bases between them. This CDR3 has 15 amino acids. The CDR3 here is CASSDSAGSTDTQYF. In DNA, the CDR3 is TGTGCCAGCAGTGACTCGGCGGGCAGCACAGATACGCAGTATTTT.

The chain employs TRBV5-6 and TRBJ2-7; the match to TRBD1 covers 9 bases. CDR3 length equals 12 residues. With 3 bases clipped from V and 8 bases from J, the junction kept 3 bases outside the gene matches. Germline V CDR1 and CDR2: SGHDT, YYEEEE. CDR3: CASSSQGAKQYF. CDR3 DNA: TGTGCCAGCAGCTCACAGGGGGCCAAGCAGTACTTC. The full variable domain, with the rest looked up from reference TRBV5-6 and TRBJ2-7, is DAGVTQSPTHLIKTRGQQVTLRCSPKSGHDTVSWYQQALGQGPQFIFQYYEEEERQRGNFPDRFSGHQFPNYSSELNVNALLLGDSALYLCASSSQGAKQYFGPGTRLTVT.

V and J are TRBV4-3 and TRBJ2-1; 9 bases line up with TRBD2. The V gene end was trimmed by 0 bases and the J gene end by 2 bases; junction bases not matched to a gene: 2. The CDR3 is 16 residues long. CDR1 LGHNA and CDR2 YSLEER come from the germline V gene. The CDR3 sequence is CASSQDVAGAYNEQFF. The CDR3 DNA reads as TGCGCCAGCAGCCAAGATGTAGCGGGGGCCTACAATGAGCAGTTCTTC.

The V gene is TRBV10-3, the J gene TRBJ1-1; tentative D call: TRBD1 (6 bases). The CDR3 spans 13 residues. V gave up 10 bases and J gave up 5 bases, with 17 bases separating them. Germline V gene lookup returns CDR1 ENHRY and CDR2 SYGVKD. The CDR3 here is CATLTTGGTEAFF. For the CDR3, the DNA is TGTGCCACCCTAACGACAGGAGGGACTGAAGCTTTCTTT.

V usage is TRBV10-3 and J usage is TRBJ2-3; D ambiguous. The germline gives CDR1 ENHRY, CDR2 SYGVKD. Trimming pared 6 bases from V and 2 bases from J, leaving 9 bases between. This CDR3 region has 13 residues. The CDR3 region has the DNA TGTGCCATCAGGAACCCGGACACAGATACGCAGTATTTT. It yields the protein CAIRNPDTDTQYF.

This clone was observed a few times. The J gene is TRBJ2-7, the V gene TRBV10-2, with D perhaps matching TRBD1 (6 bases). This CDR3 contains 15 residues. The germline V gene has CDR1 WSHSY and CDR2 SAAADI. CDR3 in amino acids: CAAFTDSPGGYEQYF. The DNA of the CDR3 is TGCGCAGCTTTTACGGACAGTCCCGGCGGGTACGAGCAGTACTTC.

This clone appeared a single time. V and J are TRBV7-2 and TRBJ2-5; 10 bases fit TRBD2. The CDR3 covers 16 residues. The J segment lost 4 bases and the V segment lost 0 bases, leaving 5 bases of the junction unmatched. Germline CDR1 reads SGHTA; CDR2 reads FQGNSA. DNA for the CDR3: TGTGCCAGCAGCTTAGCGGCTAGCGGGGGAAGAGAGACCCAGTACTTC. Its translation: CASSLAASGGRETQYF.

V is TRBV15 and J is TRBJ2-3, with D unclear. This CDR3 is 15 amino acids long. The V end was cut by 0 bases, the J end by 3 bases, with 10 bases between. The germline CDR1 and CDR2 sequences are LNHNV and YYDKDF (reference sequence). The CDR3 reads CATSRDLEPTDTQYF. For the CDR3, the DNA is TGTGCCACCAGCAGAGATCTGGAACCGACAGATACGCAGTATTTT.

This clone was seen a single time. CDR3 residues: CASSPQGIHGYTF. The CDR3 DNA is TGTGCCAGCAGCCCGCAGGGAATACATGGCTACACCTTC. This chain connects TRBV7-6 to TRBJ1-2, with D perhaps matching TRBD1 (5 bases). CDR3 length equals 13 residues. The V and J ends lost 5 bases and 6 bases respectively, with 13 bases between them. Germline CDR1 reads SGHVS; CDR2 reads FNYEAQ.

The J gene is TRBJ2-1, the V gene TRBV18; no clear D gene. CDR3 length: 15 residues. Germline values: CDR1 KGHSH, CDR2 LQKENI. Trimming stripped 3 bases from V and 3 bases from J, with 12 bases between. CDR3 nucleotide sequence: TGTGCCAGCTCACCCGAAACTCACATCTACAATGAGCAGTTCTTC. Translated, it gives CASSPETHIYNEQFF. Full variable domain (missing parts from reference TRBV18 and TRBJ2-1): NAGVMQNPRHLVRRRGQEARLRCSPMKGHSHVYWYRQLPEEGLKFMVYLQKENIIDESGMPKERFSAEFPKEGPSILRIQQVVRGDSAAYFCASSPETHIYNEQFFGPGTRLTVL.

This chain joins TRBV11-2 and TRBJ2-7; D gene ambiguous. Trimming pared 1 base from V and 2 bases from J, leaving 9 bases between. The CDR3 contains 14 residues. Germline V CDR1 and CDR2: SGHAT, FQNNGV. DNA of the CDR3: TGTGCCAGCAGCTTAGCGTTCCGGCCCTACGAGCAGTACTTC. As protein: CASSLAFRPYEQYF. The full variable domain, completed using reference TRBV11-2 and TRBJ2-7, is EAGVAQSPRYKIIEKRQSVAFWCNPISGHATLYWYQQILGQGPKLLIQFQNNGVVDDSQLPKDRFSAERLKGVDSTLKIQPAKLEDSAVYLCASSLAFRPYEQYFGPGTRLTVT.

The V call is TRBV9, the J call TRBJ1-2, with D perhaps matching TRBD1 (5 bases). The CDR3 spans 15 residues. The V gene's germline CDR1 is SGDLS and CDR2 YYNGEE. V was clipped by 3 bases and J by 1 base, with 13 bases between them. CDR3 region: CASSGRDGLNYGYTF. Written as DNA, the CDR3 is TGTGCCAGCAGCGGCAGGGACGGTCTTAACTATGGCTACACCTTC.

V usage is TRBV2 and J usage is TRBJ1-4, with 12 positions matching TRBD1. In germline, CDR1 is SNHLY, CDR2 FYNNEI. Losses at the gene ends were 6 bases for V and 11 bases for J; bases not matched to a gene: 7. This CDR3 region has 14 residues. The CDR3 nucleotides are TGTGCCAGCAGCAGGGACAGGGGGCAGGGGAAACTGTTTTTT. Translated, it gives CASSRDRGQGKLFF.

This clone was seen just once. The chain employs TRBV29-1 and TRBJ2-2, with a weak D call TRBD1 (6 bases). The V and J ends lost 4 bases and 5 bases respectively, with 20 bases between them. The length of the CDR3 is 16 residues. Germline CDR1 and CDR2: SQVTM and ANQGSEA. As DNA, the CDR3 is TGCAGCGTTGTGCAGGGGACGGGTGGGAATACCGGGGAGCTGTTTTTT. Protein sequence: CSVVQGTGGNTGELFF.

Note on this clone: The limits of the CDR3 on the DNA are not certain, so only TCRdb's listed CDR3 is given. The chain combines TRBV4-2 with TRBJ2-5; the table gives TRBD1 as D, unverified against the DNA. Germline CDR1 LGHNA, CDR2 YNFKEQ. Both ends counted, the CDR3 spans 21 residues. The CDR3 spells CASSQVTGGQRPSTSQLAQYF.

This clone has a handful of counts. The J gene is TRBJ1-2, the V gene TRBV19, with a tentative D call TRBD1 (6 bases). CDR3 length: 15 amino acids. Germline V gene lookup returns CDR1 LNHDA and CDR2 SQIVND (reference sequence). Deletions cut 1 base from V and 6 bases from J, with 15 bases between. The CDR3 sequence: CASSIGPGSGDGYTF. The CDR3 DNA sequence: TGTGCCAGTAGTATAGGTCCCGGGTCAGGGGATGGCTACACCTTC.

This chain's CDR3 is CAWRKASGRSDEQFF. As DNA, the CDR3 is TGTGCCTGGAGGAAGGCTAGCGGGAGAAGCGATGAGCAGTTCTTC. The rearrangement joins TRBV30 to TRBJ2-1; 10 bases are a match to TRBD2. After removal of 3 bases from V and 8 bases from J, the junction contained 10 bases not matched to a gene. Looked up from germline, CDR1 is GTSNPN and CDR2 is SVGIG (reference sequence). This CDR3 is built from 15 residues.

This clone was found once. J is TRBJ2-2 and V is TRBV14; 8 positions match TRBD1. Trimming took 3 bases from V and 5 from J; bases not matched to a gene: 5. The germline gives CDR1 SGHDN, CDR2 FVKESK. The CDR3 length is 15 residues. CDR3 sequence (DNA): TGTGCCAGCAGCCACAGGGGGCTCTGGACCGGGGAGCTGTTTTTT. Amino acid sequence: CASSHRGLWTGELFF.

DNA of the CDR3: TGTGCCAGCAGTTTGACGGGAATATTTGCTGAAGCTTTCTTT. Its translation is CASSLTGIFAEAFF. This chain connects TRBV28 to TRBJ1-1; D unclear. This CDR3 is 14 amino acids long. CDR1 is MDHEN and CDR2 is SYDVKM in the germline V gene. The germline V and J ends were trimmed by 3 bases and 6 bases, with 14 bases remaining between them.